Presented here are 10 T cell receptor beta chains from one specimen sequenced in a study of breast tumors, draining lymph nodes, adjacent tissues. In TCRdb, the multiplex PCR reads were re-called with MiXCR into one record per CDR3 protein. The data show about 130,000 distinct CDR3 sequences, with 21% seen just once and around 2.2% held by the top ten. Axillary draining lymph nodes of breast cancer patients supplied the node samples. Sequences were obtained from axillary lymph node tissue. The receptors were gathered from a female donor with breast cancer. Some clones in this sample may be carry-over from other donors' samples.

This clonotype occurred a few times. V is TRBV6-6 and J is TRBJ2-6; D possibly corresponds to TRBD2 (6 bases). The CDR3 totals 16 residues. Germline lookup yields CDR1 MNHNY and CDR2 SVGAGI (reference sequence). The germline V and J ends were trimmed by 4 bases and 1 base, with 11 bases remaining between them. CDR3 sequence reads: CASSLLAGSGANVLTF. The CDR3 DNA reads TGTGCCAGCAGTTTACTAGCAGGATCTGGGGCCAACGTCCTGACTTTC.

This clonotype was found many times. The chain combines TRBV20-1 with TRBJ2-1; no firm D call. Germline CDR1 DFQATT, CDR2 SNEGSKA (reference sequence). The germline V and J ends were trimmed by 6 bases and 3 bases, with 12 bases remaining between them. CDR3 size: 13 residues. For the CDR3, the DNA is TGCAGTGCCAGCCCCGCCAGCTACAATGAGCAGTTCTTC. Its translation is CSASPASYNEQFF.

This clonotype was seen a few times. V usage is TRBV12-3 or TRBV12-4 and J usage is TRBJ1-5; 7 positions agree with TRBD1. The CDR3 is made up of 13 amino acids. The V segment lost 5 bases and the J segment 6 bases; nucleotides outside the gene matches: 4. The CDR3 region is CASSTGVGQPQHF. For the CDR3, the DNA is TGTGCCAGCAGTACAGGGGTGGGTCAGCCCCAGCATTTT.

Details on this clonotype: A much larger clone lies one base from this, so it may be a read error. The CDR3 region is CASSPLVAAPNYGSTF. CDR3 in DNA: TGTGCCAGCTCACCACTCGTAGCAGCCCCTAACTATGGCTCCACCTTC. The chain joins TRBV18 to TRBJ1-2; no firm D call. Germline-derived CDR1 and CDR2 are KGHSH and LQKENI. The CDR3 length is 16 residues.

Turning to this clonotype: This could be a read error, since a much larger clone is one nucleotide away. The chain employs TRBV9 and TRBJ2-1; TRBD1 is a possible D gene (5 bases). The ends were cut back, 7 bases at V and 5 bases at J, with 16 bases in the middle. The CDR3 contains 14 residues. CDR1 and CDR2 from the germline V gene are SGDLS and YYNGEE. Here the CDR3 reads CASGGHPSDNEQFF. For the CDR3, the DNA is TGTGCCAGCGGCGGACACCCTTCCGACAATGAGCAGTTCTTC.

There are many counts of this clonotype. The genes are TRBV19 and TRBJ2-1; TRBD2 aligns across 8 bases. Germline CDR1 LNHDA, CDR2 SQIVND (reference sequence). The CDR3 extends over 14 amino acids. J was trimmed by 8 bases and V by 4 bases; bases with no gene match: 7. The CDR3 coding sequence is TGTGCCAGTAGTACCCTAGCGGGTCAGGATGAGCAGTTCTTC. Protein sequence: CASSTLAGQDEQFF.

The rearrangement uses TRBV27 and TRBJ1-2, with D perhaps TRBD1 (5 bases). This CDR3 contains 14 residues. V was clipped by 8 bases and J by 2 bases, with 15 bases between them. Germline-derived CDR1 and CDR2 are MNHEY and SMNVEV (reference sequence). The DNA of the CDR3 is TGTGCCAGCGGATCACGGACACTCAACTATGGCTACACCTTC. This encodes CASGSRTLNYGYTF.

This clonotype has at least ten counts. V gene TRBV20-1 combines with J gene TRBJ2-1, with 9 positions matching TRBD2. The V segment lost 0 bases and the J segment 8 bases; nucleotides outside the gene matches: 11. CDR1 and CDR2 (germline): DFQATT, SNEGSKA (reference sequence). The CDR3 sequence is 16 residues long. The CDR3 bases are TGCAGTGCTAGAGATCGGGCTAGCGGGATTAAATATGAGCAGTTCTTC. Residues: CSARDRASGIKYEQFF.

At least ten counts were recorded for this clonotype. The chain uses TRBV29-1 and TRBJ2-7, with D perhaps TRBD1 or TRBD2 (6 bases each). Germline CDR1 reads SQVTM; CDR2 reads ANQGSEA. This CDR3 region has 12 residues. Between the trimmed V and J ends, which lost 7 bases and 2 bases, there was a span of 12 bases. The CDR3 sequence: CSGGGGTYEQYF. CDR3 bases: TGCAGCGGAGGAGGGGGTACCTACGAGCAGTACTTC.

About this clonotype: A much larger clone differs by one base, so this may be a read error. CDR3 sequence (DNA): TGCAGTGTAGTAAGGGCGGGAGGGACCCAGTACTTC. Translating gives CSVVRAGGTQYF. The chain combines TRBV20-1 with TRBJ2-5, with 8 bases that match TRBD2. CDR1 and CDR2 (germline): DFQATT, SNEGSKA (reference sequence). After removal of 7 bases from V and 7 bases from J, the junction contained 8 bases not matched to a gene. The CDR3 totals 12 residues.